This T cell receptor (beta chain) was obtained from a study of OX40 agonist ivuxolimab in advanced cancers. Study-wide background: Of mixed ages from about 20 to 85 and averaging about 56 years, the group was around 78% male. Study-wide points: At 0.1 to 3.0 mg/kg, clonal expansion of CD4+ and CD8+ blood T cells had occurred by week 6. Near-lowest levels of clonal expansion characterized partial responders at 0.1-3.0 mg/kg. Relative to CD4+ cells, CD8+ T cells on average had more expanded clones.

The table came from immunoSEQ multiplex PCR; TCRdb's copy has only in-frame clones and leaves some out. The table includes around 83,000 clones, around 90% detected once. This clone was counted a single time. Its antigen is unknown. The CDR3 is made up of 14 amino acids. V lost 1 base, J lost 1 base, and 8 bases lay in between. From germline, CDR1 is SGHRS and CDR2 YFSETQ. The material sequenced was CD4+ or CD8+ T cells sorted from blood, taken in a trial of the OX40 agonist ivuxolimab. The chain is built from TRBV5-1 and TRBJ1-1, with D hard to call. The source of this sequence is an adult with an advanced solid tumor such as melanoma, head and neck, liver or kidney cancer. CDR3 in DNA: TGCGCCAGCAGCTTGCGTCAGACGAACACTGAAGCTTTCTTT. Translation gives CASSLRQTNTEAFF.